Presented here are 13 T cell receptor beta chains from one specimen sequenced in a study of blood T cells in healthy people across ages. Then a second PCR, running about 7 to 11 cycles, was carried out with a sample-barcoded 5' primer and a J-beta primer mix. TCRdb re-analysed the 5' RACE reads in MiXCR, keeping a single row per CDR3 protein. The sample lists 1.5 million to 2 million distinct CDR3 sequences, about 35% seen once, with over 9% in the top ten. The sequenced sample was blood. The receptors shown here come from a woman aged 30 to 39 in good health.

The chain combines TRBV5-6 with TRBJ2-1, with 11 nucleotides matching TRBD2. J gave up 2 bases and V 3 bases, and 4 bases lay outside the gene matches. The germline V gene has CDR1 SGHDT and CDR2 YYEEEE. The CDR3 covers 16 residues. CDR3 amino acids: CASSSGGLAAYNEQFF. As DNA, the CDR3 is TGTGCCAGCAGCTCCGGGGGACTAGCGGCCTACAATGAGCAGTTCTTC.

The chain is built from TRBV20-1 and TRBJ2-1, with D perhaps matching TRBD2 (6 bases). Trimming removed 6 bases at V and 13 bases at J, with 19 bases between. CDR1 and CDR2 from the germline V gene are DFQATT and SNEGSKA (reference sequence). The CDR3 totals 12 residues. The CDR3 sequence is CSAMTSRETQFF. The CDR3 DNA reads TGCAGTGCCATGACTAGTCGGGAGACCCAGTTCTTC.

This clonotype was found a few times. This rearrangement joins TRBV24-1 to TRBJ2-5, with 8 nucleotides matching TRBD1. With 4 bases clipped from V and 4 bases from J, the junction kept 10 bases outside the gene matches. This CDR3 comprises 16 residues. Germline V gene data show CDR1 as KGHDR and CDR2 as SFDVKD. CDR3 sequence (DNA): TGTGCCACCAGTGACCCAGACAGGGGTGGACGAGAGACCCAGTACTTC. This gives the protein CATSDPDRGGRETQYF.

A remark on this clonotype: Given the absence of the conserved phenylalanine or tryptophan at the CDR3 end, a read error is likely. The chain couples TRBV4-1 to TRBJ2-3; 7 bases fit TRBD1. J was trimmed by 2 bases and V by 1 base; bases with no gene match: 6. Germline V lookup: CDR1 MGHRA, CDR2 YSYEKL. This CDR3 is 16 amino acids long. The CDR3 sequence: CASSQVAGTVTDTQYS. Written as DNA, the CDR3 is TGCGCCAGCAGCCAAGTAGCCGGGACAGTCACAGATACGCAGTATTCT.

The chain is built from TRBV7-2 and TRBJ2-1; D may be TRBD2 (7 bases). This CDR3 contains 14 residues. Germline V gene sequence: CDR1 SGHTA, CDR2 FQGNSA. Trimming pared 8 bases from V and 7 bases from J, leaving 18 bases between. CDR3 loop: CASGRDGGHNEQFF. In nucleotides, the CDR3 is TGTGCCAGCGGCCGGGACGGGGGGCATAATGAGCAGTTCTTC. Filled out from reference TRBV7-2 and TRBJ2-1, the complete variable domain reads GAGVSQSPSNKVTEKGKDVELRCDPISGHTALYWYRQSLGQGLEFLIYFQGNSAPDKSGLPSDRFSAERTGGSVSTLTIQRTQQEDSAVYLCASGRDGGHNEQFFGPGTRLTVL.

The chain combines TRBV20-1 with TRBJ2-5; 11 bases agree with TRBD2. This CDR3 is 16 amino acids long. J lost 2 bases, V lost 0 bases, and 5 bases had no gene match. The germline CDR1 and CDR2 sequences are DFQATT and SNEGSKA (reference sequence). The DNA for the CDR3 is TGCAGTGCTAGAGATCGACTAGCGGGGAAACAAGAGACCCAGTACTTC. Translated, it gives CSARDRLAGKQETQYF.

This clonotype was seen a handful of times. This chain links TRBV10-1 with TRBJ2-2; D perhaps matches TRBD1 (5 bases). The CDR3 contains 13 residues. Between the trimmed V and J ends, which lost 4 bases and 3 bases, there was a span of 6 bases. Germline CDR1 is WNHNN and CDR2 is SYGVQD (reference sequence). In nucleotides, the CDR3 is TGCGCCAGCAGTGTGACAGACACCGGGGAGCTGTTTTTT. This encodes CASSVTDTGELFF.

This clonotype has more than one count but fewer than ten. The chain links TRBV5-1 to TRBJ2-1; TRBD2 matches at 16 bases. Germline CDR1 SGHRS, CDR2 YFSETQ. The CDR3 is 17 amino acids. V shed 3 bases and J 7 bases; nucleotides not matched to a gene: 7. In DNA, the CDR3 is TGCGCCAGCAGCTCCGGGACTAGCGGGGGGGCCCCAAATGAGCAGTTCTTC. Protein: CASSSGTSGGAPNEQFF.

V usage is TRBV20-1 and J usage is TRBJ2-7; possibly TRBD1 for D (6 bases). The CDR3 spans 15 residues. Trimming left V 0 bases short and J 0 bases short, with 12 bases between. Germline V gene sequence: CDR1 DFQATT, CDR2 SNEGSKA (reference sequence). CDR3 sequence reads: CSARDYRGSSYEQYF. Written as DNA, the CDR3 is TGCAGTGCTAGAGACTATAGGGGGAGCTCCTACGAGCAGTACTTC.

A word on this clonotype: A read error is possible here, since a much larger clone lies one base away. The chain's CDR3 is CTSSLGTSGTADTQYF. The CDR3 DNA reads as TGCACCAGCAGCTTGGGGACTAGCGGGACGGCAGATACGCAGTATTTT. The chain combines TRBV5-1 with TRBJ2-3; 13 positions match TRBD2. Germline CDR1 SGHRS, CDR2 YFSETQ. The CDR3 is 16 amino acids.

The rearrangement links TRBV7-9 to TRBJ1-4, with D possibly TRBD1 on 5 matching bases. With 1 base removed from V and 7 bases from J, the gap between germline ends came to 13 bases. This CDR3 region has 15 residues. Germline values: CDR1 SEHNR, CDR2 FQNEAQ (reference sequence). This chain's CDR3 is CASSLGRGGREKLFF. CDR3 nucleotides: TGTGCCAGCAGCTTAGGAAGGGGAGGACGTGAAAAACTGTTTTTT.

V usage is TRBV5-6 and J usage is TRBJ1-6; D remains unclear. CDR1 and CDR2 from the germline V gene are SGHDT and YYEEEE. Trimming pared 5 bases from V and 2 bases from J, leaving 11 bases between. This CDR3 comprises 15 residues. The CDR3 DNA reads as TGTGCCAGCAGACGGAGTGACCCCTATAATTCACCCCTCCACTTT. Protein: CASRRSDPYNSPLHF.

Comment on this clonotype: This could be a read error, since a much larger clone is one nucleotide away. This likely comes from a read error, as the CDR3 has no conserved phenylalanine or tryptophan at its end. This chain links TRBV7-2 with TRBJ2-1, with D unresolved. The CDR3 extends over 14 amino acids. In germline, CDR1 is SGHTA, CDR2 FQGNSA. Deletions cut 2 bases from V and 5 bases from J, with 10 bases between. The CDR3 region is CASSLIRVNNEQFV. CDR3 in DNA: TGTGCCAGCAGCTTAATAAGAGTTAACAATGAGCAGTTCGTC.